This T cell receptor (beta chain) was found in a study of OX40 agonist ivuxolimab in advanced cancers. At the level of the study: Averaging roughly 60 years in age, with a range of 23 to 79, the cohort was approximately 83% male.

Some clones are missing from TCRdb's copy, which holds only in-frame ones; the method was immunoSEQ multiplex PCR. The sample holds more than 60,000 clones, 85% to 90% seen once. As for this clone: Its antigen is not known.

Study-level results: Relatively little clonal expansion, among the lowest observed, appeared in partial responders at 0.1-3.0 mg/kg. CD4+ T cells averaged fewer expanded clones than CD8+ T cells.

V was trimmed by 5 bases and J by 1 base, leaving 11 bases between them. The CDR3 is 14 amino acids. CDR1 and CDR2 from the germline V gene are SGHAT and FQNNGV. This specimen was CD4+ or CD8+ T cells sorted from blood, taken in a trial of the OX40 agonist ivuxolimab. This sequence originates from an adult with an advanced solid tumor such as melanoma, head and neck, liver or kidney cancer. This chain joins TRBV11-2 and TRBJ1-1; perhaps TRBD1 as D (5 bases). The CDR3 nucleotides are TGTGCCAGCAGCCGAAACGACAGGAACACTGAAGCTTTCTTT. Encoded protein: CASSRNDRNTEAFF.